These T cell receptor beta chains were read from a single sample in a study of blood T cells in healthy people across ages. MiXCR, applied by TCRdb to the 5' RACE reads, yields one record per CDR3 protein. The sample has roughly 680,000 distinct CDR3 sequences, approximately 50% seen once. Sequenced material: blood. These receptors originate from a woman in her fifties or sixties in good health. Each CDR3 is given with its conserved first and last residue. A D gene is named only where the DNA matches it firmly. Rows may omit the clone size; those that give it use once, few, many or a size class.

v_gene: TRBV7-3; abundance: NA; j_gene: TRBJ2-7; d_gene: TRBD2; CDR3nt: TGTGCCAGCAGCGCACAAGCGGGATCCTACGAGCAGTACTTC; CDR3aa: CASSAQAGSYEQYF
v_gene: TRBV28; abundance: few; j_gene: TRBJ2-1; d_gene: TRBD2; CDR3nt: TGTGCCAGCAGTTTTCCGATACCGACTAGCGGGGACAATGAGCAGTTCTTC; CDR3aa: CASSFPIPTSGDNEQFF
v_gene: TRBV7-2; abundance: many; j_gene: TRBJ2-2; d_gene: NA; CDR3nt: TGTGCCAGCAGCCCTTATATAGGGGAGCTGTTTTTT; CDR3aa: CASSPYIGELFF
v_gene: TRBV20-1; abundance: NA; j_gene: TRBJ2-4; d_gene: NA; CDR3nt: TGCAGTGCTAGAGGGAGTCCTCTAGCCAAAAACATTCAGTACTTC; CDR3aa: CSARGSPLAKNIQYF
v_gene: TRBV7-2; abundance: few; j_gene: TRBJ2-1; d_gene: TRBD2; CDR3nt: TGTGCCAGCAGCTTAGGTACGACTAGCGGATACAATGAGCAGTTCTTC; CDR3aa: CASSLGTTSGYNEQFF
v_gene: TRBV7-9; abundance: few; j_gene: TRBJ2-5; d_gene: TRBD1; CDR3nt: TGTGCCAGCAGCCGCACTACAGGGGGCGTAGAGACCCAGTACTTC; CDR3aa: CASSRTTGGVETQYF
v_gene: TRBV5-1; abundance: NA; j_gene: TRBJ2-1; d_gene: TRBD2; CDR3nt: TGCGCCAGCTCGGCCGGGAGGGCTCAAAATGAGCAGTTCTTC; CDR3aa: CASSAGRAQNEQFF
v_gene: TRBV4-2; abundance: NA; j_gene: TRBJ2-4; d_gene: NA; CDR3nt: TGTGCCAGCAGCCAAGATCCCGTCTGGGGTGGTGAGAAAAACATTCAGTACTTC; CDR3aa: CASSQDPVWGGEKNIQYF
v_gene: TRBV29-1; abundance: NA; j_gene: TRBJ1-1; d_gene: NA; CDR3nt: TGCAGCGTTGAGGTTGGGGGGCGTGGCACTGAAGCTTTCTTT; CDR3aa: CSVEVGGRGTEAFF
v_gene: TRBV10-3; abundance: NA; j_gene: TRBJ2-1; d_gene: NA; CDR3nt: TGTGCCATCAGTGCGATGCAGGGGAAAAATGAGCAGTTCTTC; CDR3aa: CAISAMQGKNEQFF
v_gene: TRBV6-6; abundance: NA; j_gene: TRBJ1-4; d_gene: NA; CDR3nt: TGTGCCAGCAGTTACTCGACCGGGATTAATGAAAAACTGTTTTTT; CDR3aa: CASSYSTGINEKLFF
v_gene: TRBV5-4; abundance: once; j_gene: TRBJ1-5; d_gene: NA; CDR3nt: TGTGCCAGCAGCTTTCGCCTTGCAAGCAATCAGCCCCAGCATTTT; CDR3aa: CASSFRLASNQPQHF
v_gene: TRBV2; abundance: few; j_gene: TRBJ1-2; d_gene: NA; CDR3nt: TGTGCCAGCAGTGAAAGGCGGAATGGCTACACCTTC; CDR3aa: CASSERRNGYTF
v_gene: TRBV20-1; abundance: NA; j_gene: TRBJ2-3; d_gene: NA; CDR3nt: TGCAGTGCTCTACGGAGCGGAACCACAGATACGCAGTATTTT; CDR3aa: CSALRSGTTDTQYF
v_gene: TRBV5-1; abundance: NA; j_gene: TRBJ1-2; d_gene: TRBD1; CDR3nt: TGCGCCGGCAGCTCGGGACAGGCGAACAACTATGGCTACACCTTC; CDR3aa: CAGSSGQANNYGYTF
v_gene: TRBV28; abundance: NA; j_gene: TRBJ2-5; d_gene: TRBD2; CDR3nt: TGTGCCAGCAGTCCGGGCGGGAGGGTAGGTGGAGAGACCCAGTACTTC; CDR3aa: CASSPGGRVGGETQYF
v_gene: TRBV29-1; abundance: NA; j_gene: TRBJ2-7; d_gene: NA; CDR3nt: TGCAGCGTTGGGGTAGGGGACGAGCAGTACTTC; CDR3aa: CSVGVGDEQYF
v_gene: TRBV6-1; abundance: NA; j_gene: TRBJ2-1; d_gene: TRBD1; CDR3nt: TGTGCCAGCAGTGAATCGACAGGGAACAATGAGCAGTTCTTC; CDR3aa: CASSESTGNNEQFF
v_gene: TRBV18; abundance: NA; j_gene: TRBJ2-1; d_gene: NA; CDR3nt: TGTGCCAGCTCACGACAAGCGTCGGCGGGTTCCTACAATGAGCAGTTCTTC; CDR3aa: CASSRQASAGSYNEQFF
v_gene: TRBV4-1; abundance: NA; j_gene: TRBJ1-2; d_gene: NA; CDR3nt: TGCGCCAGCAGCCAAGCCCGGGACCGGGGTGGCTACACCTTC; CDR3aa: CASSQARDRGGYTF
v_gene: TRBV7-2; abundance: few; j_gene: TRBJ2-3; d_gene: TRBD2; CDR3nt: TGTGCCAGCAGCGGTAGCGGGAGGGTTGATACGCAGTATTTT; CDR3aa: CASSGSGRVDTQYF
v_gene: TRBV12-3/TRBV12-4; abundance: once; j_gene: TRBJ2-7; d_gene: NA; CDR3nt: TGTGCCAGCAGTTTGCTGCCCCGCGAGCAGTACTTC; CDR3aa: CASSLLPREQYF
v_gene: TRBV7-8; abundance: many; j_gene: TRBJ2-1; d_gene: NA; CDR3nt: TGTGCCAGCAGCTTAGGTCCAGCCTACAATGAGCAGTTCTTC; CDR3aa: CASSLGPAYNEQFF
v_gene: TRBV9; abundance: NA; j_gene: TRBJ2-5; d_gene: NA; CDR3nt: TGTGCCAGCAGCGTAGGGAGTATCCAAGAGACCCAGTACTTC; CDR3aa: CASSVGSIQETQYF
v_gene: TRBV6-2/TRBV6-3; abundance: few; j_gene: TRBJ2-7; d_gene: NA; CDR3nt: TGTGCCAGCAGTTACGACGATTTAGCCAGCTACGAGCAGTACTTC; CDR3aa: CASSYDDLASYEQYF
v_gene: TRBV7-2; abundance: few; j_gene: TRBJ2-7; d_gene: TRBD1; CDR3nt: TGTGCCAGCAGCTTCATCGACAGGGTTTACGAGCAGTACTTC; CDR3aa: CASSFIDRVYEQYF
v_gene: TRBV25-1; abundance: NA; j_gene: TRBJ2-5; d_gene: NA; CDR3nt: TGTGCCAGCAGTCCGATCCGGGGGTCAGAGACCCAGTACTTC; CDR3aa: CASSPIRGSETQYF
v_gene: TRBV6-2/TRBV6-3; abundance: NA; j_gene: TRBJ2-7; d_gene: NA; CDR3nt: TGTGCCAGCAGTATCCCAAAACCTTACGAGCAGTACTTC; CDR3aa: CASSIPKPYEQYF
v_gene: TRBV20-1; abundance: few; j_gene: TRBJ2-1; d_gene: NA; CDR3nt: TGCAGTGCCCGAGTCGGGAGCGGAGGATCCTACAATGAGCAGTTCTTC; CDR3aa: CSARVGSGGSYNEQFF
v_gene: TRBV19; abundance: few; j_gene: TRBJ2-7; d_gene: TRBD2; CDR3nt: TGTGCCAGTAGCCCGACTAGCGGAACGTACAATGAGCAGTACTTC; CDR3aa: CASSPTSGTYNEQYF
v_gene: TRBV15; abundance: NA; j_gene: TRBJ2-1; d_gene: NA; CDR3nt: TGTGCCACCAGCAGTTATAACAGGAGAGTCGCCTACAATGAGCAGTTCTTC; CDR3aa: CATSSYNRRVAYNEQFF
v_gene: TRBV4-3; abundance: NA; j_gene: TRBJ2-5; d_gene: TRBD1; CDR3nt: TGCGCCAGCAGCCAAGAAAGGGTAAAAGGGGGCGGTGAGCAGTACTTC; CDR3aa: CASSQERVKGGGEQYF
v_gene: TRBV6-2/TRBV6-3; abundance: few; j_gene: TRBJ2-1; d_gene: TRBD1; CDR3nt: TGTGCCAGCAGTTATCGACAGGGGAAAGCCTACAATGAGCAGTTCTTC; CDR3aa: CASSYRQGKAYNEQFF
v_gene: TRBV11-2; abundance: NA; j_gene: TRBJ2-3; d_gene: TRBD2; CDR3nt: TGTGCCAGCACCTCACTAGCGGGGCCAGATACGCAGTATTTT; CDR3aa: CASTSLAGPDTQYF
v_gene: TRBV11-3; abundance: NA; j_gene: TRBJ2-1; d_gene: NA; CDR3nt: TGTGCCAGCAGCTCTAGCCCCTACCACAATGAGCAGTTCTTC; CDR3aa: CASSSSPYHNEQFF
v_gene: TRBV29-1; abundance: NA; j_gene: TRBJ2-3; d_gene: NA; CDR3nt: TGCAGCGTTGCACCAGTAACAGATACGCAGTATTTT; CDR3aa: CSVAPVTDTQYF
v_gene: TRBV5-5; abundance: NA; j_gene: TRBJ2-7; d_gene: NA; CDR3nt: TGTGCCAGCAGTCCACAGGGTACCGAGCAGTACTTC; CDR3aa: CASSPQGTEQYF
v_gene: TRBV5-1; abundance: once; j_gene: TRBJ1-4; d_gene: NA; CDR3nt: TGCGCCAGCAGCTACCAAGGGGCGAAATCTGAAAAACTGTTTTTT; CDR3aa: CASSYQGAKSEKLFF
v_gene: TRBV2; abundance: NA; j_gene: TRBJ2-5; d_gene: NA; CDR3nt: TGTGCCAGCAGTGAAGTTGCCGGGGACCGATTTTACAAGCAGTACTTC; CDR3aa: CASSEVAGDRFYKQYF
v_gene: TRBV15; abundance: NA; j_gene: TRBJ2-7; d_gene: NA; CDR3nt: TGTGCCACCAGCAGTACCTTAGGGCAACGGGAGCAGTACTTC; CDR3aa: CATSSTLGQREQYF
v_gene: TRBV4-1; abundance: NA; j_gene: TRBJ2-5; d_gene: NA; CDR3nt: TGCGCCAGCAGCCAAGATGGGCGGCAAGAGACCCAGTACTTC; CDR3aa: CASSQDGRQETQYF
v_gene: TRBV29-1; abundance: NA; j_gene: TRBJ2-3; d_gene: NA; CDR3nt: TGCAGCGTTGAGGGACCGGAGAGGAGCACAGATACGCAGTATTTT; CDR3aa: CSVEGPERSTDTQYF
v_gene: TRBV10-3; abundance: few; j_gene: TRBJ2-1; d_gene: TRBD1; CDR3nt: TGTGCCATCAGTGGAACAGACAGGGGTACGGACAATGAGCAGTTCTTC; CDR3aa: CAISGTDRGTDNEQFF
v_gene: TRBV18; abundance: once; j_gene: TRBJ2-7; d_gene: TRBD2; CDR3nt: TGTGCCAGCTCACCCGGGACTAGCGGGAGGTCCAACGAGCAGTACTTC; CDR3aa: CASSPGTSGRSNEQYF
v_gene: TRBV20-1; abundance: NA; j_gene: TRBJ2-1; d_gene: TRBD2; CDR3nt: TGCAGTGCTAGAGACTCAGCGGGAGTTTCCTACAATGAGCAGTTCTTC; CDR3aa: CSARDSAGVSYNEQFF
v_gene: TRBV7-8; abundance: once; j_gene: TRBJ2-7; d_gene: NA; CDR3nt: TGTGCCAGCAGCCGCACTCAAAGCTCCTACGAGCAGTACTTC; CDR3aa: CASSRTQSSYEQYF